These T cell receptor beta chains were read from a single sample in a study of T cell clusters in autoimmune cytopenias. After re-calling the multiplex PCR reads, TCRdb lists one entry per CDR3 protein, DNA absent. The listing contains 6,500 to 10,000 distinct CDR3 sequences. Sequenced material: peripheral blood. The origin of the receptors is a human donor with an autoimmune cytopenia or autoimmune hepatitis (not recorded which). The CDR3 runs from the conserved cysteine through the conserved F or W. The size of a clone is reported for some rows only, either as once, few or many, or as a class for expanded clones.

V gene	clone size	J gene	CDR3 protein
TRBV5-4	NA	TRBJ2-7	CASSWEDPRAYEQYF
TRBV6-5	medium-sized	TRBJ2-7	CASSQAGGTYEQYF
TRBV27	medium-sized	TRBJ2-3	CASSLRPLSTDTQYF
TRBV18	medium-sized	TRBJ2-7	CASSPGLQGQYF
TRBV20-1	NA	TRBJ1-2	CSARVGWQNLYGYTF
TRBV18	NA	TRBJ1-1	CASKLSGDTEAFF
TRBV6-5	NA	TRBJ1-2	CASSYARTGGNYGYTF
TRBV7-6	NA	TRBJ2-2	CASTPSRASGELFF
TRBV5-5	NA	TRBJ2-7	CASSPTPGLAGYEQYF
TRBV6-5	medium-sized	TRBJ2-6	CASTDSGANVLTF
TRBV7-9	NA	TRBJ1-2	CASSSGGRYYGYTF
TRBV18	NA	TRBJ1-1	CASSSTGGLNTEAFF
TRBV7-9	NA	TRBJ2-6	CASKPGQGSGANVLTF
TRBV7-9	NA	TRBJ2-7	CASSGTGGKYEQYF
TRBV29-1	medium-sized	TRBJ2-7	CSVAPAGPYEQYF
TRBV20-1	NA	TRBJ1-5	CSASRSSTNQPQHF
TRBV20-1	NA	TRBJ2-1	CSARPNNEQFF
TRBV6-5	medium-sized	TRBJ2-3	CASSFQAGGTDTQYF
TRBV6-5	NA	TRBJ1-5	CASSWDSQPQHF
TRBV19	medium-sized	TRBJ1-2	CASRSVVYGYTF
TRBV19	NA	TRBJ1-5	CASTKGGYSNQPQHF
TRBV13	NA	TRBJ2-7	CASSLGASGGGLEQYF
TRBV18	NA	TRBJ1-2	CASSPRLTGYSNYGYTF
TRBV20-1	NA	TRBJ1-2	CSARPPGIGGYTF
TRBV15	NA	TRBJ2-7	CATSKEIGQIFYEQYF
TRBV6-5	NA	TRBJ1-6	CASRTGTQSSYNSPLHF
TRBV5-1	NA	TRBJ2-7	CASSTNRLAGRYEQYF
TRBV19	medium-sized	TRBJ1-6	CASIGQDRSIPHF
TRBV18	medium-sized	TRBJ1-6	CASSPRTGNYNSPLHF
TRBV6-5	NA	TRBJ1-5	CASSYSWGGGQPQHF
TRBV15	medium-sized	TRBJ1-3	CATSRDQGSGNTIYF
TRBV19	medium-sized	TRBJ2-2	CASKNRDTGELFF
TRBV6-5	medium-sized	TRBJ1-2	CASSLGGTGALVGGYTF
TRBV7-2	NA	TRBJ2-7	CASSSGTGAYEQYF
TRBV5-1	NA	TRBJ2-5	CASSLVEGGQETQYF
TRBV7-2	NA	TRBJ2-3	CASSLVLAPVTDTQYF
TRBV18	medium-sized	TRBJ1-4	CASSPPPNEKLFF
TRBV6-1	medium-sized	TRBJ2-2	CASNPRPGAGELFF
TRBV6-5	medium-sized	TRBJ2-6	CASSRRIAGANVLTF
TRBV30	medium-sized	TRBJ1-1	CAWRKGDRLNTEAFF
TRBV5-6	NA	TRBJ2-5	CASSSPGLRTQYF
TRBV19	medium-sized	TRBJ2-7	CASRPGTGSSYEQYF
TRBV19	medium-sized	TRBJ2-7	CASSIVGGNEQYF
TRBV6-5	medium-sized	TRBJ2-7	CASSYRGNSGGEQYF
TRBV18	medium-sized	TRBJ2-2	CASSPGLSGELFF
TRBV12-3/TRBV12-4	NA	TRBJ2-5	CASSSPRSGGKETQYF
TRBV5-6	NA	TRBJ2-7	CASSLNQGLSSYEQYF
TRBV19	medium-sized	TRBJ1-6	CASSIDGLSVNSPLHF
TRBV5-5	NA	TRBJ2-4	CASSLPGVKNIQYF